Shown below are 24 T cell receptor beta chains from a single sample sequenced in a study of graft-versus-host responses after intestinal transplantation. Profiled with immunoSEQ multiplex PCR; TCRdb holds only in-frame clones, not every one. This sample has over 85,000 clones, with 93% found just once. Their target antigens are unknown. The sequenced sample was unstimulated CD8+ T cells sorted from spleen or lymph node cells, obtained before intestinal transplant. The receptors here all came from a human donor who received an intestinal transplant.

Worth noting for this clone: The junction departs from the called germline gene at one end, perhaps through a read error. The V and J genes are TRBV5-1 and TRBJ1-5; the D gene is possibly TRBD1 (6 bases). The CDR3 is 15 residues long. CDR1 and CDR2 (germline): SGHRS, YFSETQ. The CDR3 DNA sequence: TGCGCCAGCAGCCTACACAGGGTTAGCAATCAGCCCCGGCATTTT. This encodes CASSLHRVSNQPRHF.

The chain combines TRBV27 with TRBJ2-1; TRBD2 agrees at 8 bases. Germline CDR1 is MNHEY and CDR2 is SMNVEV (reference sequence). The CDR3 is made up of 16 amino acids. Trimming at V came to 3 bases and at J to 8 bases, leaving 12 bases not matched to a gene. In nucleotides, the CDR3 is TGTGCCAGCAGTTTCCAGGGCGGGAGCGGGAGAGATGAGCAGTTCTTC. Protein sequence: CASSFQGGSGRDEQFF.

The chain recombines TRBV27 with TRBJ1-1; TRBD1 might be the D (6 bases). CDR1 is MNHEY, CDR2 SMNVEV, per germline (reference sequence). The CDR3 contains 15 residues. V gave up 5 bases and J gave up 5 bases, with 18 bases separating them. CDR3 in amino acids: CASSTRQGSGTEAFF. DNA for the CDR3: TGTGCCAGCAGTACTCGCCAGGGGTCGGGGACTGAAGCTTTCTTT.

V usage is TRBV19 and J usage is TRBJ2-5; TRBD2 is a possible D gene (6 bases). Germline V gives CDR1 LNHDA, CDR2 SQIVND (reference sequence). This CDR3 contains 14 residues. The V end was cut by 1 base, the J end by 1 base, with 7 bases between. CDR3 amino acids: CASSIVGGQETQYF. The CDR3 DNA reads TGTGCCAGTAGTATAGTCGGGGGCCAAGAGACCCAGTACTTC.

This clone came up a few times. CDR3 nucleotide sequence: TGTGCCAGCATTTCTACTGCCGCCTCTGGAAACACCATATATTTT. Translated, it gives CASISTAASGNTIYF. V is TRBV6-5 and J is TRBJ1-3; D remains unclear. V lost 7 bases to trimming and J lost 0 bases, with 13 bases between them. Germline V gene sequence: CDR1 MNHEY, CDR2 SVGAGI. The CDR3 consists of 15 residues.

The chain carries TRBV9 and TRBJ2-1; maybe TRBD2 (5 bases). The CDR3 spans 13 residues. V gave up 3 bases and J gave up 8 bases, with 12 bases separating them. CDR1 SGDLS and CDR2 YYNGEE come from the germline V gene. As DNA, the CDR3 is TGTGCCAGCAGCGAAGGAGGACCCGATGAGCAGTTCTTC. Protein: CASSEGGPDEQFF.

The rearrangement uses TRBV19 and TRBJ2-1; 7 nucleotides align to TRBD2. The CDR3 totals 15 residues. Germline V lookup: CDR1 LNHDA, CDR2 SQIVND (reference sequence). V was clipped by 1 base and J by 3 bases; unmatched bases: 3. The CDR3 DNA reads TGTGCCAGTAGTATAGGGACTAGTATCTACAATGAGCAGTTCTTC. Protein sequence: CASSIGTSIYNEQFF.

J is TRBJ2-7 and V is TRBV7-2; D remains unclear. Germline V gene sequence: CDR1 SGHTA, CDR2 FQGNSA. The length of the CDR3 is 11 residues. The V end lost 8 bases, the J end lost 7 bases, and 12 bases lay between the germline ends. The CDR3 region is CASVDVGEQYF. The CDR3 nucleotides are TGTGCCAGCGTGGACGTCGGGGAGCAGTACTTC.

CDR3 loop: CASNVGQGQGTQYF. The CDR3 DNA follows: TGCGCCAGCAACGTCGGACAAGGGCAGGGAACCCAGTACTTC. The genes are TRBV23-1 and TRBJ2-5, with D possibly matching TRBD1 (5 bases). TRBV23-1 is classed as an ORF, of uncertain function. The CDR3 contains 14 residues. Trimming left V 7 bases short and J 8 bases short, with 20 bases between.

V usage is TRBV19 and J usage is TRBJ2-7, with D perhaps assigned TRBD1 or TRBD2 (5 bases each). The CDR3 runs 13 residues. CDR1 is LNHDA, CDR2 SQIVND, per germline (reference sequence). V dropped 6 bases and J dropped 5 bases, with 14 bases sitting between them. CDR3 amino acids: CASSLRGGHEQYF. The CDR3 DNA is TGTGCCAGTAGCTTGAGGGGCGGCCACGAGCAGTACTTC. The full variable domain, its missing parts supplied by reference TRBV19 and TRBJ2-7, is DGGITQSPKYLFRKEGQNVTLSCEQNLNHDAMYWYRQDPGQGLRLIYYSQIVNDFQKGDIAEGYSVSREKKESFPLTVTSAQKNPTAFYLCASSLRGGHEQYFGPGTRLTVT.

This chain connects TRBV7-9 to TRBJ2-1; 8 bases match TRBD1. The CDR3 has 13 residues. Germline V gene sequence: CDR1 SEHNR, CDR2 FQNEAQ (reference sequence). With V trimmed by 6 bases and J by 8 bases, 6 bases remained unmatched. CDR3 in DNA: TGTGCCAGCAGGCTCGACAGGGGCTATGAGCAGTTCTTC. This sequence encodes CASRLDRGYEQFF.

The chain carries TRBV5-6 and TRBJ2-1; D is uncertain. The V and J ends lost 0 bases and 2 bases respectively, with 3 bases between them. The CDR3 runs to 13 residues. Germline-derived CDR1 and CDR2 are SGHDT and YYEEEE. CDR3 residues: CASSLVAYNEQFF. The CDR3, as DNA: TGTGCCAGCAGCTTGGTTGCCTACAATGAGCAGTTCTTC. Supplemented by reference TRBV5-6 and TRBJ2-1, the full variable domain reads DAGVTQSPTHLIKTRGQQVTLRCSPKSGHDTVSWYQQALGQGPQFIFQYYEEEERQRGNFPDRFSGHQFPNYSSELNVNALLLGDSALYLCASSLVAYNEQFFGPGTRLTVL.

The CDR3 region is CASSVAGILTDTQYF. CDR3 DNA sequence: TGTGCCAGCAGCGTAGCAGGGATCCTCACAGATACGCAGTATTTT. The chain links TRBV9 to TRBJ2-3; D may be TRBD1 (5 bases). V was cut by 0 bases and J by 2 bases, with 10 bases left in between. The CDR3 runs to 15 residues. The germline gives CDR1 SGDLS, CDR2 YYNGEE.

This rearrangement joins TRBV19 to TRBJ2-3, with a possible D match to TRBD1 (6 bases). The CDR3 covers 17 residues. The ends were cut back, 2 bases at V and 0 bases at J, with 15 bases in the middle. CDR1 LNHDA and CDR2 SQIVND come from the germline V gene (reference sequence). The CDR3, as DNA: TGTGCCAGTAGTATAAAATCCGGGACATTGAGCACAGATACGCAGTATTTT. This translates into CASSIKSGTLSTDTQYF. The full variable domain, its missing parts supplied by reference TRBV19 and TRBJ2-3, is DGGITQSPKYLFRKEGQNVTLSCEQNLNHDAMYWYRQDPGQGLRLIYYSQIVNDFQKGDIAEGYSVSREKKESFPLTVTSAQKNPTAFYLCASSIKSGTLSTDTQYFGPGTRLTVL.

The chain recombines TRBV7-6 with TRBJ2-7, with D perhaps matching TRBD1 (6 bases). V gave up 3 bases and J gave up 2 bases, with 8 bases separating them. CDR1 is SGHVS and CDR2 is FNYEAQ in the germline V gene. The CDR3 has 13 residues. CDR3 region: CASSLDRPYEQYF. CDR3 DNA: TGTGCCAGCAGCTTGGACAGACCCTACGAGCAGTACTTC.

The CDR3 loop reads CASSMTGKYEQYF. The CDR3 bases are TGTGCCAGTAGTATGACAGGGAAATACGAGCAGTACTTC. The rearrangement uses TRBV19 and TRBJ2-7; 7 nucleotides line up with TRBD1. Germline-derived CDR1 and CDR2 are LNHDA and SQIVND (reference sequence). The ends lost 3 bases at V and 4 bases at J; junction bases unmatched: 3. The CDR3 runs to 13 residues.

The rearrangement joins TRBV11-2 to TRBJ2-3; D remains unclear. The CDR3 consists of 15 residues. Trimming cost V 5 bases and J 1 base, with 13 bases left between them. Germline values: CDR1 SGHAT, CDR2 FQNNGV. For the CDR3, the DNA is TGTGCCAGCAGCGCCCTCCCCGCAGGCACAGATACGCAGTATTTT. Translating it yields CASSALPAGTDTQYF.

Written as DNA, the CDR3 is TGTGCCAGTAGTATTGTTCCGACAGGGGGGACCTACGAGCAGTACTTC. It specifies CASSIVPTGGTYEQYF. The rearrangement uses TRBV19 and TRBJ2-7; 9 nucleotides line up with TRBD1. The CDR3 spans 16 residues. V shed 3 bases and J 2 bases; nucleotides not matched to a gene: 8. The germline V gene has CDR1 LNHDA and CDR2 SQIVND (reference sequence).

V usage is TRBV5-1 and J usage is TRBJ2-1; 11 bases agree with TRBD2. The trim removed 1 base at V and 1 base at J, leaving 7 bases unmatched. CDR1 and CDR2 from the germline V gene are SGHRS and YFSETQ. The CDR3 has 18 residues. The CDR3 DNA is TGCGCCAGCAGCTTGCGTCTAGCGGGAGGTGGATCCTACAATGAGCAGTTCTTC. Amino acid sequence: CASSLRLAGGGSYNEQFF.

CDR3 DNA sequence: TGTGCCTGCGACAAGGGTCGGGAGACCCAGTACTTC. It codes for CACDKGRETQYF. The J gene is TRBJ2-5, the V gene TRBV30; D is undetermined. CDR1 GTSNPN and CDR2 SVGIG come from the germline V gene (reference sequence). Trimming cost V 6 bases and J 5 bases, with 13 bases left between them. This CDR3 has 12 residues.

The chain recombines TRBV7-6 with TRBJ1-2; 12 bases are shared with TRBD1. CDR1 SGHVS and CDR2 FNYEAQ come from the germline V gene. V lost 3 bases, J lost 8 bases, and 4 bases stayed unmatched. The CDR3 sequence is 14 residues long. In nucleotides, the CDR3 is TGTGCCAGCAGCTTGGGACAGGGGGCAGGCGGCTACACCTTC. Amino acids: CASSLGQGAGGYTF.

V gene TRBV29-1 combines with J gene TRBJ2-7; unclear D gene. Between the trimmed V and J ends, which lost 4 bases and 3 bases, there was a span of 10 bases. The CDR3 covers 12 residues. Germline V gene lookup returns CDR1 SQVTM and CDR2 ANQGSEA. The CDR3 sequence: CSVVRQSYEQYF. The CDR3 DNA reads TGCAGCGTTGTACGGCAGAGCTACGAGCAGTACTTC.

The V and J genes are TRBV29-1 and TRBJ2-1, with 14 bases that match TRBD2. CDR1 SQVTM and CDR2 ANQGSEA come from the germline V gene. The junction had 7 bases not matched to a gene; V was cut back by 6 bases and J by 9 bases. The CDR3 extends over 14 amino acids. CDR3 coding DNA: TGCAGCGTCGCAGGGACTAGCGGGAGCGGTGAGCAGTTCTTC. Translation gives CSVAGTSGSGEQFF.

The chain uses TRBV5-8 and TRBJ2-1; the D is unclear. This CDR3 has 12 residues. CDR1 and CDR2 from the germline V gene are SGHTS and YDEGEE. The V gene lost 2 bases and the J gene lost 5 bases, with 5 bases spanning the gap. In DNA, the CDR3 is TGTGCCAGCAGCTTCCCGAACAATGAGCAGTTCTTC. Translated: CASSFPNNEQFF.